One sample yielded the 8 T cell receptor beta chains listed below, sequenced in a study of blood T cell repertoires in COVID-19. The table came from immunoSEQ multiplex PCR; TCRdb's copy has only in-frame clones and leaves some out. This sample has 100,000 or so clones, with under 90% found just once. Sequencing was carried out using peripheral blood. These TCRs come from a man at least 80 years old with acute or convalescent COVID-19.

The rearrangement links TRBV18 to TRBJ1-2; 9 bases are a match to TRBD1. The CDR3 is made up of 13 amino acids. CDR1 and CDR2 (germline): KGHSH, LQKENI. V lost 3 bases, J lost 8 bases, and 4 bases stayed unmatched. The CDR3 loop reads CASSPRTGDGYTF. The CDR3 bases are TGTGCCAGCTCACCGCGGACAGGGGACGGCTACACCTTC.

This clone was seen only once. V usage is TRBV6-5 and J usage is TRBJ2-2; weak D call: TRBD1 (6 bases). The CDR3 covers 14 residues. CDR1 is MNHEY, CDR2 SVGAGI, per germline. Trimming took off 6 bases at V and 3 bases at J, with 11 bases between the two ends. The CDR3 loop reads CASSLNRDTGELFF. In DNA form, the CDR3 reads TGTGCCAGCAGCCTCAACAGGGACACCGGGGAGCTGTTTTTT.

CDR3 region: CASRDLAGGYNEQFF. DNA for the CDR3: TGTGCCAGCAGGGATCTAGCGGGAGGGTACAATGAGCAGTTCTTC. The chain links TRBV11-2 to TRBJ2-1; TRBD2 matches 12 bases. Germline V lookup: CDR1 SGHAT, CDR2 FQNNGV. The CDR3 consists of 15 residues. The ends lost 6 bases at V and 4 bases at J; junction bases unmatched: 4.

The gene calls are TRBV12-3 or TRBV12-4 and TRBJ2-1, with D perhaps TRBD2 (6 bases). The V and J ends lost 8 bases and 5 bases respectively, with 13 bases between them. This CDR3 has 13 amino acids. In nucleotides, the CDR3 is TGTGCCAGCTCCCAGTGGGGGGACAATGAGCAGTTCTTC. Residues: CASSQWGDNEQFF.

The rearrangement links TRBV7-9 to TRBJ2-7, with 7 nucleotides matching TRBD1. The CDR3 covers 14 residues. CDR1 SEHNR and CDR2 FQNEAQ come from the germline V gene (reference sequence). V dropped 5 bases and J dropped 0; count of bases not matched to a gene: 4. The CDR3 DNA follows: TGTGCCAGCAGCACGGACAGGTCCTCCTACGAGCAGTACTTC. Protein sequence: CASSTDRSSYEQYF.

The CDR3: CASSPPPGLAVSYEQYF. DNA for the CDR3: TGTGCCAGTAGTCCTCCCCCCGGACTAGCGGTCTCCTACGAGCAGTACTTC. This chain connects TRBV19 to TRBJ2-7; 10 bases line up with TRBD2. CDR3 length equals 17 residues. The germline V gene has CDR1 LNHDA and CDR2 SQIVND (reference sequence). Germline trimming cut 5 bases from V and 0 bases from J; bases unmatched to any gene: 10.

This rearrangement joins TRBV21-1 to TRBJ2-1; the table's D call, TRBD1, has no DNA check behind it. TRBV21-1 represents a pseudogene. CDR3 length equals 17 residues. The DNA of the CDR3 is TGTGCCAGCAGCAAAGACGGACAGTGTCACTCCTACAATGAGCAGTTCTTC. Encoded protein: CASSKDGQCHSYNEQFF.

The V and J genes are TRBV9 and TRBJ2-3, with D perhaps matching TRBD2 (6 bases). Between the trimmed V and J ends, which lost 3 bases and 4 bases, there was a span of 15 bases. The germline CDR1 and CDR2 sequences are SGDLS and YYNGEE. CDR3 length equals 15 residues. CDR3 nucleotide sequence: TGTGCCAGCAGCGCTTGGGGCAGGGAGGCAGATACGCAGTATTTT. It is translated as CASSAWGREADTQYF. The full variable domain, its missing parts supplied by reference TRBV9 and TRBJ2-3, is DSGVTQTPKHLITATGQRVTLRCSPRSGDLSVYWYQQSLDQGLQFLIQYYNGEERAKGNILERFSAQQFPDLHSELNLSSLELGDSALYFCASSAWGREADTQYFGPGTRLTVL.